This T cell receptor (beta chain) was captured by sequencing in a study of T cells in Graves' hyperthyroidism and ophthalmopathy. Study overall: Peripheral blood samples were taken at initial diagnosis, prior to any treatment.

Uncontrolled infection, other autoimmune disease, pregnancy and lactation each barred patients from inclusion. Study-wide findings and caveats: Also found in blood were most expanded thyroid clonotypes above 0.001.

The investigators amplified TCR beta CDR3 regions from RNA transcripts. Researchers ran a first-round RT-PCR on the TCR CDR3 using the HTBI primer set. TCRdb used MiXCR to reprocess the multiplex PCR reads, holding one entry per CDR3 protein. The sample lists 380,000 or so distinct CDR3 sequences; approximately 20% were seen once. Worth noting for this clonotype: What it binds is not known.

The sample taken for sequencing was blood. This receptor was identified in a woman between 18 and 29 years old with Graves' hyperthyroidism.

The CDR3 DNA is TGTGCCAGCAGTACGGGAGGGGGCATTAACTATGGCTACACCTTC. Protein product: CASSTGGGINYGYTF. The rearrangement links TRBV6-2 or TRBV6-3 to TRBJ1-2; 7 nucleotides line up with TRBD1. Germline lookup yields CDR1 MNHEY and CDR2 SVGEGT. V lost 5 bases, J lost 1 base, and 7 bases stayed unmatched. This CDR3 has 15 amino acids.